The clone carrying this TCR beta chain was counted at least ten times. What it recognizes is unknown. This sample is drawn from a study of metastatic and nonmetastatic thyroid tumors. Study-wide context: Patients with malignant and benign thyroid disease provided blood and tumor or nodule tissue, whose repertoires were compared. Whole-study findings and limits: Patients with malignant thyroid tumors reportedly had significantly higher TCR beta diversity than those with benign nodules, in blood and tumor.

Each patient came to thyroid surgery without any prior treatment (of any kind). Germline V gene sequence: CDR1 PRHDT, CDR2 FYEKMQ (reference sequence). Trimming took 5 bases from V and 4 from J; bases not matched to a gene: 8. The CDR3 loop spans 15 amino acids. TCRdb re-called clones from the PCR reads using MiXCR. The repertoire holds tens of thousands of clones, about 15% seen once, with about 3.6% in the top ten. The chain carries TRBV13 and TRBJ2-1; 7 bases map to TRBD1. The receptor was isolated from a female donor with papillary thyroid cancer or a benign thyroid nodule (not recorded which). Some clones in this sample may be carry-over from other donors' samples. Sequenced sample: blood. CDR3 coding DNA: TGTGCCAGCAGCCACCGACAGGGAAGGTACAATGAGCAGTTCTTC. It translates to CASSHRQGRYNEQFF.